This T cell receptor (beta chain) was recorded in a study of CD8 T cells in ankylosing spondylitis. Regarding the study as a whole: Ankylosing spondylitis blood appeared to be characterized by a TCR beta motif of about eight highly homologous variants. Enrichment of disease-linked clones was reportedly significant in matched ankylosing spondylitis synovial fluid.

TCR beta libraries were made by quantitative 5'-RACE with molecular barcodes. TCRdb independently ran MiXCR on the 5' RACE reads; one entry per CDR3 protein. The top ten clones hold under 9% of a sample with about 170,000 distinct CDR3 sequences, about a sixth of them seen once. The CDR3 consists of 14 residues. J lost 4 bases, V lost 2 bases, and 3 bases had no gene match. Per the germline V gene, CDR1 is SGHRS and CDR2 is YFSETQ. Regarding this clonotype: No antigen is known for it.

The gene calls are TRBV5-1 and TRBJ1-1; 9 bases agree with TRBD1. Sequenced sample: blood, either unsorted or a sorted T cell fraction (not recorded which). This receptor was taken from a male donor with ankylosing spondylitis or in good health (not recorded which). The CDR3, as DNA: TGCGCCAGCAGCTTCCTGACAGGGGGCACTGAAGCTTTCTTT. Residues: CASSFLTGGTEAFF.